This T cell receptor beta chain was profiled in a study of cytomegalovirus exposure and HLA in healthy donors. Study-level information: The study's early data release held tens of millions of unique TCRs from HLA-typed donors.

CDR3 length equals 11 residues. Germline values: CDR1 MGHRA, CDR2 YSYEKL. V was trimmed by 3 bases and J by 4 bases, leaving 3 bases between them. Study-wide findings and caveats: Some V segments, TRBV6-2 and TRBV6-3 among them, were indistinguishable and were therefore excluded. In terms of immune exposure information, only CMV serostatus was available. Rare TCR sequences dominated, though some public TCRs recurred in many donors.

This clone has just a few counts. Its antigen is not known. The study ran its PCR with 60 Vbeta and 13 Jbeta primers. Some clones are missing from TCRdb's copy, which holds only in-frame ones; the method was immunoSEQ multiplex PCR. This sample carries some 200,000 clones, 80% to 85% of them seen once, and the ten largest clones take 0.71%. The chain uses TRBV4-1 and TRBJ1-1; D unresolved. Sequencing was performed on PBMCs. The sequence derives from a boy aged 2 to 10 in good health and CMV-seronegative. CDR3 DNA sequence: TGCGCCAGCAGCCAGAGCACTGAAGCTTTCTTT. Protein sequence: CASSQSTEAFF.